This TCR beta chain was identified in a study of blood T cell repertoires in COVID-19. This clone was observed once. Here immunoSEQ multiplex PCR was the method, and the copy in TCRdb shows in-frame clones only, minus some. This repertoire shows 200,000 to 250,000 clones, approximately 90% found once; its top ten account for approximately 1.7%. V lost 6 bases to trimming and J lost 8 bases, with 10 bases between them. Germline assignment: CDR1 MDHEN and CDR2 SYDVKM. The CDR3 contains 12 residues. Sequenced input: PBMCs or T cells enriched from blood (not recorded which). The rearrangement joins TRBV28 to TRBJ1-4, with D hard to call. This receptor was taken from a man aged 35 to 55 who had recovered from COVID-19. CDR3 in amino acids: CASSLPGEKLFF. In nucleotides, the CDR3 is TGTGCCAGCAGCCTTCCCGGGGAAAAACTGTTTTTT.